This T cell receptor (beta chain) is drawn from a study of T cells in Graves' hyperthyroidism and ophthalmopathy. General observations from the study: Ophthalmopathy and stable hyperthyroidism were told apart by a 13 V-J model.

This CDR3 has 14 residues. Germline V lookup: CDR1 DFQATT, CDR2 SNEGSKA (reference sequence). Trimming cost V 7 bases and J 6 bases, with 22 bases left between them. This clonotype appeared many times. The antigen is undetermined. Amplified TCR beta CDR3 regions derived from RNA transcripts. HTBI primers drove first-round RT-PCR of the TCR CDR3. Via MiXCR, TCRdb re-called the multiplex PCR reads, giving one row per CDR3 protein. The table shows hundreds of thousands of distinct CDR3 sequences, with roughly an eighth occurring only once. J is TRBJ2-7 and V is TRBV20-1; perhaps D is TRBD1 or TRBD2 (6 bases each). This TCR was sampled from a man aged 45 to 65 with Graves' ophthalmopathy. Sequencing input: blood. The CDR3, as DNA: TGCAGTGTCCAAGCTGGGGGGCTGGGGGGCGAGCAGTACTTC. Its translation is CSVQAGGLGGEQYF.